These 19 T cell receptor beta chains were sequenced from one sample in a study of identical twins. TCRdb itself ran the 5' RACE reads through MiXCR, one entry per CDR3 protein. The sample comprises around 550,000 distinct CDR3 sequences, 13% to 15% of which are singletons, and roughly 0.43% rests with the top ten. The same data also went into a second study, on yellow fever vaccine responses in identical twins.

The specimen sequenced was CD4+ T cells sorted from blood. These receptors all come from a woman aged 18-29 years in good health.

The chain recombines TRBV12-3 or TRBV12-4 with TRBJ2-3; no definite D call. V dropped 11 bases and J dropped 2 bases, with 17 bases sitting between them. The CDR3 is 14 amino acids. The CDR3 coding sequence is TGTGCCTGCCGGATTCATCGGGTCACAGATACGCAGTATTTT. This codes for CACRIHRVTDTQYF.

This chain uses TRBV29-1 with TRBJ2-3; weak D call: TRBD1 (6 bases). The CDR3 contains 13 residues. V gave up 6 bases and J gave up 4 bases, with 14 bases separating them. The germline CDR1 and CDR2 sequences are SQVTM and ANQGSEA. The CDR3 DNA sequence: TGCAGCGTGGGGGCGTTGGTTCCAGATACGCAGTATTTT. Its translation is CSVGALVPDTQYF.

This clonotype was counted only a few times. The chain couples TRBV3-1 to TRBJ2-1, with 7 positions matching TRBD2. Germline trimming cut 1 base from V and 6 bases from J; bases unmatched to any gene: 9. From germline, CDR1 is LGHDT and CDR2 YNNKEL (reference sequence). This CDR3 region has 16 residues. The DNA of the CDR3 is TGTGCCAGCAGCCAAGGACTAGCCTCGCTCTCCAATGAGCAGTTCTTC. This sequence encodes CASSQGLASLSNEQFF.

The V call is TRBV5-1, the J call TRBJ2-5; 7 nucleotides line up with TRBD1. V shed 3 bases and J 5 bases; nucleotides not matched to a gene: 10. Germline lookup yields CDR1 SGHRS and CDR2 YFSETQ. This CDR3 is 15 amino acids long. CDR3 DNA sequence: TGCGCCAGCAGCTCCTCGACAGGGATGTGGGAGACCCAGTACTTC. Protein product: CASSSSTGMWETQYF.

The chain links TRBV6-1 to TRBJ1-6; weak D call: TRBD1 (6 bases). Germline V gives CDR1 MNHNS, CDR2 SASEGT. The CDR3 sequence is 14 residues long. With 6 bases removed from V and 7 bases from J, the gap between germline ends came to 13 bases. The CDR3 sequence is CASSRGQINSPLHF. Written as DNA, the CDR3 is TGTGCCAGCAGCCGCGGACAGATAAATTCACCCCTCCACTTT.

This clonotype was recorded a few times. The rearrangement uses TRBV12-3 or TRBV12-4 and TRBJ2-5, with D perhaps matching TRBD2 (6 bases). V was pared by 1 base and J by 4 bases, with 13 bases between. The length of the CDR3 is 15 residues. The CDR3 here is CASSLGERRGETQYF. In nucleotides, the CDR3 is TGTGCCAGCAGTTTAGGTGAGCGGAGGGGAGAGACCCAGTACTTC.

The CDR3 reads CSIGGGPKETQYF. CDR3 nucleotides: TGCAGCATTGGGGGGGGCCCGAAAGAGACCCAGTACTTC. The chain uses TRBV29-1 and TRBJ2-5, with D perhaps TRBD2 (7 bases). The CDR3 has 13 residues. V was clipped by 8 bases and J by 3 bases, with 16 bases between them. Looked up from germline, CDR1 is SQVTM and CDR2 is ANQGSEA.

This clonotype came up a few times. This chain links TRBV5-1 with TRBJ1-2; 9 bases map to TRBD1. Germline loops: CDR1 SGHRS, CDR2 YFSETQ. After removal of 2 bases from V and 4 bases from J, the junction contained 9 bases not matched to a gene. The CDR3 totals 16 residues. The CDR3 region has the DNA TGCGCCAGCAGCTTTGGAAGACAGGGGGTCGGCTATGGCTACACCTTC. It codes for CASSFGRQGVGYGYTF.

This clonotype was counted only a few times. This chain connects TRBV18 to TRBJ2-7; 9 positions match TRBD1. CDR1 and CDR2 from the germline V gene are KGHSH and LQKENI. Trimming cost V 5 bases and J 6 bases; bases outside gene matches: 8. The CDR3 runs to 14 residues. This CDR3 is CASSGTGYYGEQYV. CDR3 DNA sequence: TGTGCCAGCTCAGGGACAGGGTATTACGGCGAGCAGTACGTC.

This clonotype was seen only a few times. The chain recombines TRBV28 with TRBJ2-1; 11 nucleotides line up with TRBD2. Germline CDR1 and CDR2: MDHEN and SYDVKM. The ends lost 5 bases at V and 7 bases at J; junction bases unmatched: 7. There are 15 residues in the CDR3. In DNA, the CDR3 is TGTGCCAGCAGTGCCGGGACTAGCGGCGGGAATGAGCAGTTCTTC. The encoded protein is CASSAGTSGGNEQFF.

This chain connects TRBV4-1 to TRBJ2-1, with 7 bases fitting TRBD1. Germline CDR1 is MGHRA and CDR2 is YSYEKL. The CDR3 is made up of 16 amino acids. Trimming cost V 2 bases and J 7 bases; bases outside gene matches: 11. The CDR3 here is CASSQPLRDRINEQFF. CDR3 bases: TGCGCCAGCAGCCAACCTCTCCGGGACAGAATAAATGAGCAGTTCTTC.

In this sample, this clonotype turned up a few times. The gene calls are TRBV7-9 and TRBJ2-1, with D possibly TRBD1 on 6 matching bases. Looked up from germline, CDR1 is SEHNR and CDR2 is FQNEAQ (reference sequence). The CDR3 is made up of 16 amino acids. Trimming cost V 5 bases and J 2 bases, with 16 bases left between them. This CDR3 is CASSKRGGRTYNEQFF. In nucleotides, the CDR3 is TGTGCCAGCAGCAAGAGAGGGGGACGAACCTACAATGAGCAGTTCTTC.

This chain joins TRBV6-6 and TRBJ2-1; D remains unclear. This CDR3 spans 11 amino acids. CDR1 MNHNY and CDR2 SVGAGI come from the germline V gene (reference sequence). V shed 10 bases and J shed 7 bases, with 11 bases lying between them. The chain's CDR3 is CATALKNEQFF. CDR3 nucleotide sequence: TGTGCCACAGCATTGAAGAATGAGCAGTTCTTC.

This clonotype was counted between two and nine times. The rearrangement joins TRBV5-1 to TRBJ2-1; weak D call: TRBD1 (5 bases). Germline V gene data show CDR1 as SGHRS and CDR2 as YFSETQ. The CDR3 contains 14 residues. V lost 4 bases and J lost 5, with 13 bases in between. DNA for the CDR3: TGCGCCAGCAGCGGGCAGGGTGTGAACAATGAGCAGTTCTTC. It yields the protein CASSGQGVNNEQFF.

This chain joins TRBV27 and TRBJ1-6, with 7 nucleotides matching TRBD1. With 8 bases clipped from V and 6 bases from J, the junction kept 7 bases outside the gene matches. The CDR3 has 14 residues. Germline CDR1 is MNHEY and CDR2 is SMNVEV (reference sequence). The CDR3 reads CASSWTGGNSPLHF. The DNA of the CDR3 is TGTGCCAGCTCCTGGACAGGCGGTAATTCACCCCTCCACTTT.

V and J are TRBV5-6 and TRBJ2-7; TRBD2 agrees at 7 bases. J lost 3 bases, V lost 2 bases, and 5 bases had no gene match. The CDR3 contains 14 residues. CDR1 and CDR2 from the germline V gene are SGHDT and YYEEEE. CDR3 protein: CASSLAGWGYEQYF. CDR3 nucleotide sequence: TGTGCCAGCAGCTTAGCGGGATGGGGCTACGAGCAGTACTTC.

The chain combines TRBV29-1 with TRBJ2-3, with a possible D match to TRBD1 (6 bases). Germline CDR1 is SQVTM and CDR2 is ANQGSEA. The germline V and J ends were trimmed by 6 bases and 6 bases, with 22 bases remaining between them. The CDR3 is made up of 15 amino acids. Here the CDR3 DNA reads TGCAGCGTCCTCCGGGGTCTGGGGGCAGGGGATACGCAGTATTTT. The encoded protein is CSVLRGLGAGDTQYF.

In DNA, the CDR3 is TGTGCCAGCAGTTTGAGGAGGCTGGCGCCGGGACAGGGTAGGGGAGAACTGTTTTTT. Its protein product is CASSLRRLAPGQGRGELFF. V usage is TRBV28 and J usage is TRBJ1-4, with 9 bases lining up with TRBD1. The CDR3 is 19 residues long. V lost 3 bases to trimming and J lost 12 bases; unmatched junction nucleotides: 23. The germline CDR1 and CDR2 sequences are MDHEN and SYDVKM.

The chain combines TRBV7-2 with TRBJ2-7, with D perhaps TRBD1 (6 bases). V lost 1 base and J lost 0, with 13 bases in between. Germline CDR1 SGHTA, CDR2 FQGNSA. The CDR3 length is 16 residues. In DNA form, the CDR3 reads TGTGCCAGCAGCTTAGGGGGGACATGGAGCTCCTACGAGCAGTACGTC. Translation gives CASSLGGTWSSYEQYV.